Below are 27 T cell receptor beta chains sequenced from a single sample in a study of T cells after somatic rescue of genetic block. Repertoires were generated with immunoSEQ multiplex PCR, while TCRdb's copy carries only in-frame clones and drops some. Here the sample spans tens of thousands of clones, just under 90% being singletons. Sequenced: peripheral blood mononuclear cells (PBMCs). Receptors originate from a woman aged 18 to 35.

V gene TRBV28 combines with J gene TRBJ1-5, with 10 bases aligning to TRBD1. J lost 3 bases, V lost 4 bases, and 9 bases had no gene match. Germline V gives CDR1 MDHEN, CDR2 SYDVKM. The CDR3 totals 17 residues. CDR3 residues: CASSSRGGTGVNQPQHF. The CDR3 DNA is TGTGCCAGCAGTTCCCGGGGAGGGACAGGGGTCAATCAGCCCCAGCATTTT.

This chain links TRBV2 with TRBJ2-6, with a possible D match to TRBD1 (6 bases). Trimming took 1 base from V and 4 from J, leaving 11 bases between them. The CDR3 is 16 amino acids. Per germline, CDR1 SNHLY and CDR2 FYNNEI. In nucleotides, the CDR3 is TGTGCCAGCAGTGAAGTGCAGGGGACCGGGGCCAACGTCCTGACTTTC. This codes for CASSEVQGTGANVLTF.

The chain employs TRBV9 and TRBJ1-2, with TRBD1 as a possible D gene (6 bases). This CDR3 is built from 14 residues. Germline V CDR1 and CDR2: SGDLS, YYNGEE. Deletions cut 3 bases from V and 3 bases from J, with 12 bases between. The CDR3 is CASSAGRGDYGYTF. The CDR3 bases are TGTGCCAGCAGCGCAGGAAGGGGGGACTATGGCTACACCTTC.

The chain is built from TRBV18 and TRBJ1-2, with unresolved D. The germline V and J ends were trimmed by 1 base and 4 bases, with 16 bases remaining between them. Germline CDR1 KGHSH, CDR2 LQKENI. CDR3 length: 16 residues. DNA for the CDR3: TGTGCCAGCTCACCACTTAACGACGGGGAGCCCTATGGCTACACCTTC. As protein: CASSPLNDGEPYGYTF.

The chain has TRBV9 and TRBJ1-2; TRBD1 aligns across 7 bases. The CDR3 runs to 16 residues. Trimming took 1 base from V and 10 from J; bases not matched to a gene: 16. CDR1 is SGDLS, CDR2 YYNGEE, per germline. This chain's CDR3 is CASSVSGTDYEMDYTF. CDR3 coding DNA: TGTGCCAGCAGCGTATCCGGGACAGATTATGAGATGGACTACACCTTC.

V usage is TRBV6-5 and J usage is TRBJ2-1, with D possibly matching TRBD2 (6 bases). Germline assignment: CDR1 MNHEY and CDR2 SVGAGI. V lost 2 bases to trimming and J lost 6 bases, with 11 bases between them. The CDR3 consists of 14 residues. The CDR3 coding sequence is TGTGCCAGCAGTTACCGGACTAACGGCAATGAGCAGTTCTTC. Protein sequence: CASSYRTNGNEQFF.

The rearrangement uses TRBV7-2 and TRBJ2-1; TRBD2 matches at 12 bases. Per germline, CDR1 SGHTA and CDR2 FQGNSA. The CDR3 is made up of 13 amino acids. The ends lost 5 bases at V and 11 bases at J; junction bases unmatched: 4. This CDR3 reads CASSPLAGGKQFF. The DNA of the CDR3 is TGTGCCAGCAGCCCTCTAGCGGGAGGGAAGCAGTTCTTC.

The CDR3 bases are TGCGCCAGCAGCTGGAGGGACAGGGAATACGAGCAGTACTTC. Translation: CASSWRDREYEQYF. J is TRBJ2-7 and V is TRBV5-1, with 9 nucleotides matching TRBD1. Looked up from germline, CDR1 is SGHRS and CDR2 is YFSETQ. The CDR3 runs 14 residues. The V gene end was trimmed by 3 bases and the J gene end by 4 bases; junction bases not matched to a gene: 5. The complete variable domain, with remaining parts taken from reference TRBV5-1 and TRBJ2-7, reads KAGVTQTPRYLIKTRGQQVTLSCSPISGHRSVSWYQQTPGQGLQFLFEYFSETQRNKGNFPGRFSGRQFSNSRSEMNVSTLELGDSALYLCASSWRDREYEQYFGPGTRLTVT.

This clone was seen just once. The gene calls are TRBV7-9 and TRBJ1-4; D remains ambiguous. The CDR3 covers 18 residues. The V and J ends lost 5 bases and 0 bases respectively, with 19 bases between them. Germline CDR1 and CDR2: SEHNR and FQNEAQ (reference sequence). The CDR3 DNA reads as TGTGCCAGCAGCGTCCTCGGGGTAACGGACGCAACTAATGAAAAACTGTTTTTT. Its protein product is CASSVLGVTDATNEKLFF.

On this clone itself: This may stem from a read error, because a much larger clone lies one nucleotide away. This sequence joins TRBV2 and TRBJ2-1; D uncertain. Germline CDR1 and CDR2: SNHLY and FYNNEI. V was clipped by 3 bases and J by 3 bases, with 3 bases between them. The length of the CDR3 is 12 residues. The CDR3 sequence: CASSDGYNEQFF. The CDR3 DNA reads as TGTGCCAGCAGTGACGGCTACAATGAGCAGTTCTTC.

The chain links TRBV4-1 to TRBJ2-1; TRBD2 agrees at 11 bases. The CDR3 has 16 amino acids. CDR1 and CDR2 from the germline V gene are MGHRA and YSYEKL. V lost 1 base and J lost 5; bases outside the gene matches: 4. The CDR3 DNA follows: TGCGCCAGCAGCCAAGGGCTAGCGGGGGGCCACAATGAGCAGTTCTTC. This gives the protein CASSQGLAGGHNEQFF.

This rearrangement joins TRBV7-9 to TRBJ1-2, with 7 bases identical to TRBD1. From germline, CDR1 is SEHNR and CDR2 FQNEAQ (reference sequence). The CDR3 has 18 residues. Trimming at V came to 5 bases and at J to 8 bases, leaving 23 bases not matched to a gene. The CDR3 is CASSKTGPGRQGLGGYTF. CDR3 nucleotides: TGTGCCAGCAGCAAAACCGGCCCGGGGAGACAGGGACTCGGCGGCTACACCTTC.

The chain links TRBV10-3 to TRBJ2-2; 10 bases line up with TRBD2. Germline V gene data show CDR1 as ENHRY and CDR2 as SYGVKD. Trimming removed 10 bases from V and 6 bases from J; junction bases left unmatched: 5. CDR3 length: 13 residues. The CDR3 nucleotides read TGTGCCAGCAAGCGGGAGGGTCCCGGGGAGCTGTTTTTT. Protein: CASKREGPGELFF.

The V call is TRBV27, the J call TRBJ2-1; 9 bases fit TRBD2. From germline, CDR1 is MNHEY and CDR2 SMNVEV (reference sequence). Trimming cost V 1 base and J 2 bases; bases outside gene matches: 3. CDR3 length: 16 amino acids. The CDR3 DNA follows: TGTGCCAGCAGTTTATACCCTAGCGGGACCTACAATGAGCAGTTCTTC. This translates into CASSLYPSGTYNEQFF.

The chain carries TRBV7-9 and TRBJ1-4; D is perhaps TRBD1 (6 bases). V was shortened by 5 bases and J by 7 bases, with 17 bases between the two germline ends. CDR1 SEHNR and CDR2 FQNEAQ come from the germline V gene (reference sequence). The CDR3 covers 15 residues. CDR3 sequence reads: CASSPGGADAEKLFF. DNA of the CDR3: TGTGCCAGCAGCCCCGGGGGCGCGGACGCTGAAAAACTGTTTTTT.

This clone was counted a few times. V usage is TRBV6-4 and J usage is TRBJ2-3; maybe TRBD2 (5 bases). V lost 4 bases, J lost 4 bases, and 9 bases lay in between. The germline V gene encodes CDR1 MRHNA and CDR2 SNTAGT. This CDR3 has 13 residues. CDR3 loop: CASSVGVPDTQYF. CDR3 sequence (DNA): TGTGCCAGCAGTGTCGGGGTCCCAGATACGCAGTATTTT.

The chain carries TRBV7-2 and TRBJ1-4; 8 bases match TRBD1. This CDR3 contains 15 residues. Trimming took 5 bases from V and 5 from J; bases not matched to a gene: 7. Germline V gene lookup returns CDR1 SGHTA and CDR2 FQGNSA. In nucleotides, the CDR3 is TGTGCCAGCAGCAGGTGGACAGGGAACAATGAAAAACTGTTTTTT. This codes for CASSRWTGNNEKLFF.

The chain combines TRBV29-1 with TRBJ2-3; D assignment may be TRBD1 or TRBD2 (5 bases each). V lost 3 bases to trimming and J lost 2 bases, with 6 bases between them. This CDR3 comprises 12 residues. Germline CDR1 is SQVTM and CDR2 is ANQGSEA. CDR3 sequence: CSVEGVTDTQYF. CDR3 DNA: TGCAGCGTTGAGGGGGTCACAGATACGCAGTATTTT.

The chain links TRBV10-3 to TRBJ2-1; D is perhaps TRBD2 (6 bases). V was clipped by 3 bases and J by 4 bases, with 22 bases between them. Germline loops: CDR1 ENHRY, CDR2 SYGVKD. This CDR3 is built from 18 residues. CDR3 DNA sequence: TGTGCCATCAGTGACCCGAACCCCTTGTTAGCGGATTACAATGAGCAGTTCTTC. It encodes CAISDPNPLLADYNEQFF.

The gene calls are TRBV6-5 and TRBJ2-2, with 10 bases identical to TRBD1. The CDR3 length is 15 residues. Germline CDR1 and CDR2: MNHEY and SVGAGI. Trimming took 4 bases from V and 6 from J; bases not matched to a gene: 5. CDR3 sequence: CASSWGQGNSGELFF. CDR3 DNA: TGTGCCAGCAGTTGGGGACAGGGGAATTCCGGGGAGCTGTTTTTT.

The CDR3 DNA sequence: TGTGCCAGCAGCTTAGACAGGGAGGGGGATGGCTACACCTTC. Its translation: CASSLDREGDGYTF. The gene calls are TRBV7-9 and TRBJ1-2, with D tentatively TRBD1 (6 bases). The germline CDR1 and CDR2 sequences are SEHNR and FQNEAQ (reference sequence). The V end was cut by 1 base, the J end by 6 bases, with 12 bases between. This CDR3 region has 14 residues. Using reference TRBV7-9 and TRBJ1-2 for the parts outside the CDR3, the full variable domain is DTGVSQNPRHKITKRGQNVTFRCDPISEHNRLYWYRQTLGQGPEFLTYFQNEAQLEKSRLLSDRFSAERPKGSFSTLEIQRTEQGDSAMYLCASSLDREGDGYTFGSGTRLTVV.

CDR3 loop: CASSAGDRTSGSDTQYF. CDR3 sequence (DNA): TGTGCCAGCAGCGCCGGAGACCGGACTAGCGGTTCGGATACGCAGTATTTT. V and J are TRBV7-3 and TRBJ2-3; 10 positions match TRBD2. Germline V gene sequence: CDR1 SGHTA, CDR2 FQGTGA. This CDR3 is 17 amino acids long. J was trimmed by 6 bases and V by 5 bases; bases with no gene match: 14.

In its sample, this clone was seen a few times. The chain joins TRBV5-6 to TRBJ2-1, with D tentatively TRBD2 (6 bases). CDR3 length equals 13 residues. CDR1 SGHDT and CDR2 YYEEEE come from the germline V gene. Between the trimmed V and J ends, which lost 4 bases and 8 bases, there was a span of 13 bases. The CDR3 reads CASSPEGGDEQFF. In DNA form, the CDR3 reads TGTGCCAGCAGCCCCGAGGGAGGCGATGAGCAGTTCTTC.

CDR3 nucleotide sequence: TGCGCCAGCAGCCTCGGGCGGGATAGCAGAAGTTTCTACGAGCAGTACTTC. Translation gives CASSLGRDSRSFYEQYF. The V gene is TRBV5-1, the J gene TRBJ2-7, with D perhaps matching TRBD2 (6 bases). The CDR3 runs to 17 residues. From germline, CDR1 is SGHRS and CDR2 YFSETQ. Between the trimmed V and J ends, which lost 4 bases and 3 bases, there was a span of 23 bases.

CDR3 sequence (DNA): TGTGCCAGCAGCCTCGGACAGAAGAACACTGAAGCTTTCTTT. This codes for CASSLGQKNTEAFF. V usage is TRBV11-3 and J usage is TRBJ1-1; perhaps TRBD1 as D (6 bases). Trimming shortened V by 5 bases and J by 1 base, and 11 bases separated the two germline ends. Per germline, CDR1 SGHNT and CDR2 YENEEA. This CDR3 has 14 amino acids.

This clone showed up just a few times. The chain employs TRBV7-2 and TRBJ1-5; 8 bases map to TRBD1. This CDR3 contains 16 residues. The germline gives CDR1 SGHTA, CDR2 FQGNSA. The J segment lost 2 bases and the V segment lost 5 bases, leaving 8 bases of the junction unmatched. CDR3 protein: CASSPLGQGGNQPQHF. DNA of the CDR3: TGTGCCAGCAGCCCATTAGGACAGGGCGGCAATCAGCCCCAGCATTTT.

The chain links TRBV28 to TRBJ1-6; D unclear. Germline V lookup: CDR1 MDHEN, CDR2 SYDVKM. This CDR3 is built from 12 residues. Trimming left V 6 bases short and J 8 bases short, with 8 bases between. CDR3 residues: CASSPSHSPLHF. DNA for the CDR3: TGTGCCAGCAGCCCCTCGCATTCACCCCTCCACTTT.